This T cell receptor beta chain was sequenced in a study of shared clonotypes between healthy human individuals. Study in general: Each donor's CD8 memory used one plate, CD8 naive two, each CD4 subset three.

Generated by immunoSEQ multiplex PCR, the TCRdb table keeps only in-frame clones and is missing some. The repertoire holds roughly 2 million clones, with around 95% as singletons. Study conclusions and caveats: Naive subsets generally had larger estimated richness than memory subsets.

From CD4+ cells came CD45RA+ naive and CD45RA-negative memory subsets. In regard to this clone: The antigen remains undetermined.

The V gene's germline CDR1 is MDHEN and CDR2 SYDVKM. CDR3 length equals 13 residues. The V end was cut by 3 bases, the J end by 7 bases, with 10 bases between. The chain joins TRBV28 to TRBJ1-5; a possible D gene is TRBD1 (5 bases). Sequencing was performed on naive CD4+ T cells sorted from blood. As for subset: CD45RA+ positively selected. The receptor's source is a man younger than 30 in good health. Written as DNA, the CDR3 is TGTGCCAGCAGTTTTGGGGGGAAACAGCCCCAGCATTTT. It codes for CASSFGGKQPQHF.